Listed here are 22 T cell receptor beta chains from one sample, sequenced in a study of blood T cell repertoires in COVID-19. Libraries were prepared by immunoSEQ multiplex PCR; TCRdb keeps only in-frame clonotypes and omits some of them. The sample shows 130,000 or so clones, approximately 77% of them seen only once. What was sequenced was peripheral blood. The source is a human donor in a cohort sampled during active COVID-19.

The rearrangement links TRBV3-1 (or the pseudogene TRBV3-2) to TRBJ1-3; D call uncertain. Germline V gene data show CDR1 as LGHDT and CDR2 as YNNKEL (reference sequence). V lost 3 bases and J 4 bases, leaving 4 bases between the germline ends. The CDR3 totals 12 residues. The DNA for the CDR3 is TGTGCCAGCAGCCATGAGGGAAACACCATATATTTT. Translating gives CASSHEGNTIYF.

CDR3 in DNA: TGCGCCAGCAGCCCCCAGTGGCAGGGGGCTATTACGGGAGGCTACACCTTC. This encodes CASSPQWQGAITGGYTF. V and J are TRBV4-1 and TRBJ1-2; TRBD1 matches at 8 bases. The CDR3 consists of 17 residues. V lost 4 bases and J lost 8; bases outside the gene matches: 18. The germline V gene has CDR1 MGHRA and CDR2 YSYEKL.

This chain joins TRBV6-6 and TRBJ1-2; D gene unclear. V dropped 2 bases and J dropped 8 bases, with 15 bases sitting between them. Germline V gene data show CDR1 as MNHNY and CDR2 as SVGAGI (reference sequence). This CDR3 has 14 amino acids. The CDR3 protein is CASSYEGGASGYTF. CDR3 sequence (DNA): TGTGCCAGCAGTTACGAGGGAGGAGCATCGGGCTACACCTTC.

The chain carries TRBV6-1 and TRBJ1-2; the match to TRBD1 covers 8 bases. The germline V gene encodes CDR1 MNHNS and CDR2 SASEGT. The CDR3 has 12 residues. With 3 bases clipped from V and 8 bases from J, the junction kept 2 bases outside the gene matches. The CDR3 DNA reads as TGTGCCAGCAGTGAGACAGGGGCCGGCTACACCTTC. Its translation: CASSETGAGYTF.

J is TRBJ2-7 and V is TRBV7-8, with no clear D. CDR1 is SGHVS, CDR2 FQNEAQ, per germline. Trimming removed 4 bases at V and 0 bases at J, with 13 bases between. The CDR3 contains 15 residues. CDR3: CASSSPPGTSYEQYF. CDR3 in DNA: TGTGCCAGCAGCTCCCCTCCAGGAACCTCCTACGAGCAGTACTTC. The full variable domain, rest sourced from reference TRBV7-8 and TRBJ2-7, is GAGVSQSPRYKVAKRGQDVALRCDPISGHVSLFWYQQALGQGPEFLTYFQNEAQLDKSGLPSDRFFAERPEGSVSTLKIQRTQQEDSAVYLCASSSPPGTSYEQYFGPGTRLTVT.

The CDR3 loop reads CASSTAGVGETQYF. Here the CDR3 DNA reads TGTGCCAGCAGCACAGCGGGAGTCGGGGAGACCCAGTACTTC. The chain is built from TRBV9 and TRBJ2-5, with TRBD2 identical over 8 bases. Unmatched junction bases numbered 7, after V lost 4 bases and J lost 5 bases. Germline V lookup: CDR1 SGDLS, CDR2 YYNGEE. The CDR3 has 14 residues.

The V call is TRBV5-8, the J call TRBJ1-5, with D hard to call. The germline V gene has CDR1 SGHTS and CDR2 YDEGEE. Trimming removed 3 bases from V and 2 bases from J, with 3 bases in between. The CDR3 totals 12 residues. CDR3 region: CASSSGNQPQHF. The CDR3 DNA follows: TGTGCCAGCAGCTCCGGCAATCAGCCCCAGCATTTT. Based on the CDR3 plus reference TRBV5-8 and TRBJ1-5, the full variable domain is EAGVTQSPTHLIKTRGQQATLRCSPISGHTSVYWYQQALGLGLQFLLWYDEGEERNRGNFPPRFSGRQFPNYSSELNVNALELEDSALYLCASSSGNQPQHFGDGTRLSIL.

The chain has TRBV28 and TRBJ2-7; TRBD1 matches 8 bases. CDR3 size: 14 residues. The germline CDR1 and CDR2 sequences are MDHEN and SYDVKM. V lost 3 bases and J lost 6; bases outside the gene matches: 7. In DNA, the CDR3 is TGTGCCAGCAGTTTTGGCCAGGGGGCTGTCGAGCAGTACTTC. This gives the protein CASSFGQGAVEQYF. The full variable domain, rest sourced from reference TRBV28 and TRBJ2-7, is DVKVTQSSRYLVKRTGEKVFLECVQDMDHENMFWYRQDPGLGLRLIYFSYDVKMKEKGDIPEGYSVSREKKERFSLILESASTNQTSMYLCASSFGQGAVEQYFGPGTRLTVT.

The CDR3 protein is CSVESGQGEGGPYEQYF. Here the CDR3 DNA reads TGCAGCGTTGAATCCGGGCAGGGGGAAGGAGGGCCCTACGAGCAGTACTTC. J is TRBJ2-7 and V is TRBV29-1, with D maybe TRBD1 (7 bases). This CDR3 contains 17 residues. V was cut by 2 bases and J by 2 bases, with 22 bases left in between. Germline CDR1 is SQVTM and CDR2 is ANQGSEA.

In DNA form, the CDR3 reads TGTGCCATCAGTGAGCAGACAGGGTTTGGCTACACCTTC. Encoded protein: CAISEQTGFGYTF. This chain joins TRBV10-3 and TRBJ1-2; TRBD1 agrees at 7 bases. Germline assignment: CDR1 ENHRY and CDR2 SYGVKD. The V segment lost 2 bases and the J segment 7 bases; nucleotides outside the gene matches: 4. CDR3 size: 13 residues.

The CDR3 reads CASSIQYKFEQYF. CDR3 in DNA: TGTGCCAGCAGTATTCAGTATAAGTTCGAGCAGTACTTC. The chain recombines TRBV28 with TRBJ2-7; D is unclear. CDR1 is MDHEN, CDR2 SYDVKM, per germline. The CDR3 is 13 amino acids. Trimming took 5 bases from V and 6 from J, leaving 14 bases between them.

The chain employs TRBV6-5 and TRBJ2-7, with 7 bases identical to TRBD1. V was pared by 6 bases and J by 3 bases, with 5 bases of the junction left unmatched. The CDR3 consists of 13 residues. Germline loops: CDR1 MNHEY, CDR2 SVGAGI. The CDR3 protein is CASSYGDSYEQYF. As DNA, the CDR3 is TGTGCCAGCAGCTACGGGGACAGCTACGAGCAGTACTTC.

The genes are TRBV11-1 and TRBJ2-7; 8 bases agree with TRBD1. The CDR3 extends over 14 amino acids. With V trimmed by 5 bases and J by 6 bases, 9 bases remained unmatched. Germline V gene lookup returns CDR1 SGHAT and CDR2 FQDESV (reference sequence). The CDR3: CASSPRDRRGEQYF. CDR3 coding DNA: TGTGCCAGCAGCCCCCGGGACAGGCGAGGCGAGCAGTACTTC.

The V and J genes are TRBV6-6 and TRBJ2-7; TRBD1 agrees at 8 bases. This CDR3 region has 13 residues. With 6 bases clipped from V and 5 bases from J, the junction kept 6 bases outside the gene matches. Germline assignment: CDR1 MNHNY and CDR2 SVGAGI (reference sequence). The CDR3: CASRLPTGDEQYF. CDR3 nucleotide sequence: TGTGCCAGCAGGCTTCCGACAGGGGACGAGCAGTACTTC.

The V gene is TRBV6-1, the J gene TRBJ1-1; the D is unclear. Germline V gene lookup returns CDR1 MNHNS and CDR2 SASEGT. The CDR3 contains 17 residues. V lost 4 bases and J lost 1, with 19 bases in between. Here the CDR3 reads CASSVGMVVSPNTEAFF. The CDR3 DNA is TGTGCCAGCAGTGTCGGTATGGTCGTGTCCCCGAACACTGAAGCTTTCTTT.

This chain joins TRBV24-1 and TRBJ2-7; the D gene is possibly TRBD1 (5 bases). The CDR3 covers 14 residues. Germline V gives CDR1 KGHDR, CDR2 SFDVKD. V lost 4 bases to trimming and J lost 5 bases, with 14 bases between them. The CDR3 loop is CATSDSGLGDEQYF. Written as DNA, the CDR3 is TGTGCCACCAGTGACTCAGGATTAGGGGACGAGCAGTACTTC.

This sequence joins TRBV19 and TRBJ2-1; no reliable D call. The germline V gene encodes CDR1 LNHDA and CDR2 SQIVND (reference sequence). This CDR3 comprises 12 residues. The V end lost 6 bases, the J end lost 3 bases, and 6 bases lay between the germline ends. The CDR3 reads CASSPYYNEQFF. Written as DNA, the CDR3 is TGTGCCAGTAGCCCTTACTACAATGAGCAGTTCTTC.

J is TRBJ2-7 and V is TRBV27, with 9 bases aligning to TRBD2. Germline V lookup: CDR1 MNHEY, CDR2 SMNVEV (reference sequence). There are 16 residues in the CDR3. V lost 5 bases to trimming and J lost 2 bases; unmatched junction nucleotides: 10. The CDR3 DNA reads TGTGCCAGCAGTCCACGGACTAGCGAACCACCCTACGAGCAGTACTTC. It is translated as CASSPRTSEPPYEQYF.

This chain joins TRBV30 and TRBJ2-6, with 11 bases matching TRBD1. Germline V CDR1 and CDR2: GTSNPN, SVGIG (reference sequence). Germline trimming cut 6 bases from V and 0 bases from J; bases unmatched to any gene: 16. The CDR3 consists of 20 residues. The CDR3 region has the DNA TGTGCCTGCTGGGGCGGGACAGGGGGACCACCGCACTCTGGGGCCAACGTCCTGACTTTC. This translates into CACWGGTGGPPHSGANVLTF.

This sequence joins TRBV29-1 and TRBJ2-7; maybe TRBD1 (6 bases). CDR1 is SQVTM, CDR2 ANQGSEA, per germline. The CDR3 is made up of 15 amino acids. V shed 1 base and J shed 3 bases, with 16 bases lying between them. CDR3 loop: CSVEAFRGLYYEQYF. DNA of the CDR3: TGCAGCGTTGAAGCCTTCAGGGGCCTATACTACGAGCAGTACTTC.

In its sample, this clone was seen a few times. CDR3 amino acids: CASSQDSSTEAFF. Written as DNA, the CDR3 is TGCGCCAGCAGCCAGGACAGCTCCACTGAAGCTTTCTTT. V gene TRBV4-1 combines with J gene TRBJ1-1, with D tentatively TRBD1 (6 bases). Germline V CDR1 and CDR2: MGHRA, YSYEKL. The CDR3 totals 13 residues. The germline V and J ends were trimmed by 3 bases and 4 bases, with 9 bases remaining between them.

This rearrangement joins TRBV12-3 or TRBV12-4 to TRBJ1-5; no clear D. The ends were cut back, 10 bases at V and 7 bases at J, with 14 bases in the middle. The CDR3 covers 12 residues. The CDR3 loop is CATSRDIQPQHF. For the CDR3, the DNA is TGTGCCACCTCGAGGGATATCCAGCCCCAGCATTTT.